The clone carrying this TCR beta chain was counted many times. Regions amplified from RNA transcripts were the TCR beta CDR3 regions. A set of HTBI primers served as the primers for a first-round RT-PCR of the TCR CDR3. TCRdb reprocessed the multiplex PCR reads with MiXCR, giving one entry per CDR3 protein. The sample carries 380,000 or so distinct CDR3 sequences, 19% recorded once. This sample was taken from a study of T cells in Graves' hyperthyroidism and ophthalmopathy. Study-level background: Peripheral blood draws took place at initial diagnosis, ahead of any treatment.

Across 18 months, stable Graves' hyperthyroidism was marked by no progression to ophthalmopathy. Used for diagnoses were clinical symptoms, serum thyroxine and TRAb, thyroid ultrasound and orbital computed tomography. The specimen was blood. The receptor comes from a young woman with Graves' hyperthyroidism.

The CDR3 DNA reads TGTGCCAGCAGCTTAGTGAGGAGCCAGCCCCAGCATTTT. Amino acids: CASSLVRSQPQHF. This chain connects TRBV7-2 to TRBJ1-5; the D is unclear. CDR1 SGHTA and CDR2 FQGNSA come from the germline V gene. V was clipped by 1 base and J by 7 bases, with 8 bases between them. The CDR3 covers 13 residues.